These 5 T cell receptor beta chains were sequenced from one sample in a study of blood T cell repertoires in COVID-19. Sequenced by immunoSEQ multiplex PCR; TCRdb stores in-frame clones only, minus some. Of about 50,000 clones in the sample, about 90% were seen once. Sequenced: peripheral blood. All receptors derive from a human donor in a cohort sampled during active COVID-19.

This sequence joins TRBV13 and TRBJ2-5; no reliable D call. CDR1 PRHDT and CDR2 FYEKMQ come from the germline V gene (reference sequence). With 1 base removed from V and 2 bases from J, the gap between germline ends came to 8 bases. The CDR3 is made up of 14 amino acids. In DNA form, the CDR3 reads TGTGCCAGCAGCTTAGAGGCGGAGCAAGAGACCCAGTACTTC. Translating it yields CASSLEAEQETQYF.

The chain recombines TRBV9 with TRBJ2-1; TRBD2 is a possible D gene (5 bases). In germline, CDR1 is SGDLS, CDR2 YYNGEE. Trimming removed 3 bases from V and 2 bases from J, with 15 bases in between. This CDR3 is built from 16 residues. CDR3 nucleotides: TGTGCCAGCAGCGCTGCACCTGGACTTGCCTACAATGAGCAGTTCTTC. Protein product: CASSAAPGLAYNEQFF. The whole variable domain, filled in from reference TRBV9 and TRBJ2-1, reads DSGVTQTPKHLITATGQRVTLRCSPRSGDLSVYWYQQSLDQGLQFLIQYYNGEERAKGNILERFSAQQFPDLHSELNLSSLELGDSALYFCASSAAPGLAYNEQFFGPGTRLTVL.

The chain links TRBV23-1 to TRBJ2-7; TRBD2 agrees at 9 bases. TRBV23-1 carries the ORF label, with uncertain function. V dropped 11 bases and J dropped 6; count of bases not matched to a gene: 17. The CDR3 is made up of 15 amino acids. The CDR3 is CAPLGGAGGPGEQYF. DNA of the CDR3: TGCGCCCCCCTCGGGGGGGCGGGGGGGCCCGGCGAGCAGTACTTC.

The rearrangement joins TRBV5-1 to TRBJ2-5, with 10 bases aligning to TRBD2. CDR1 is SGHRS, CDR2 YFSETQ, per germline. This CDR3 comprises 16 residues. The V gene end was trimmed by 2 bases and the J gene end by 2 bases; junction bases not matched to a gene: 6. The CDR3 DNA follows: TGCGCCAGCAGCTTATCACCTAGCGGGGGACAAGAGACCCAGTACTTC. It specifies CASSLSPSGGQETQYF.

The chain links TRBV7-2 to TRBJ1-2; 8 bases are a match to TRBD1. The V and J ends lost 7 bases and 1 base, in that order; junction bases with no gene match: 11. The CDR3 length is 16 residues. Per the germline V gene, CDR1 is SGHTA and CDR2 is FQGNSA. In DNA form, the CDR3 reads TGTGCCAGCAACAGGGGTTGGGACAGGCTTAACTATGGCTACACCTTC. Its translation is CASNRGWDRLNYGYTF.